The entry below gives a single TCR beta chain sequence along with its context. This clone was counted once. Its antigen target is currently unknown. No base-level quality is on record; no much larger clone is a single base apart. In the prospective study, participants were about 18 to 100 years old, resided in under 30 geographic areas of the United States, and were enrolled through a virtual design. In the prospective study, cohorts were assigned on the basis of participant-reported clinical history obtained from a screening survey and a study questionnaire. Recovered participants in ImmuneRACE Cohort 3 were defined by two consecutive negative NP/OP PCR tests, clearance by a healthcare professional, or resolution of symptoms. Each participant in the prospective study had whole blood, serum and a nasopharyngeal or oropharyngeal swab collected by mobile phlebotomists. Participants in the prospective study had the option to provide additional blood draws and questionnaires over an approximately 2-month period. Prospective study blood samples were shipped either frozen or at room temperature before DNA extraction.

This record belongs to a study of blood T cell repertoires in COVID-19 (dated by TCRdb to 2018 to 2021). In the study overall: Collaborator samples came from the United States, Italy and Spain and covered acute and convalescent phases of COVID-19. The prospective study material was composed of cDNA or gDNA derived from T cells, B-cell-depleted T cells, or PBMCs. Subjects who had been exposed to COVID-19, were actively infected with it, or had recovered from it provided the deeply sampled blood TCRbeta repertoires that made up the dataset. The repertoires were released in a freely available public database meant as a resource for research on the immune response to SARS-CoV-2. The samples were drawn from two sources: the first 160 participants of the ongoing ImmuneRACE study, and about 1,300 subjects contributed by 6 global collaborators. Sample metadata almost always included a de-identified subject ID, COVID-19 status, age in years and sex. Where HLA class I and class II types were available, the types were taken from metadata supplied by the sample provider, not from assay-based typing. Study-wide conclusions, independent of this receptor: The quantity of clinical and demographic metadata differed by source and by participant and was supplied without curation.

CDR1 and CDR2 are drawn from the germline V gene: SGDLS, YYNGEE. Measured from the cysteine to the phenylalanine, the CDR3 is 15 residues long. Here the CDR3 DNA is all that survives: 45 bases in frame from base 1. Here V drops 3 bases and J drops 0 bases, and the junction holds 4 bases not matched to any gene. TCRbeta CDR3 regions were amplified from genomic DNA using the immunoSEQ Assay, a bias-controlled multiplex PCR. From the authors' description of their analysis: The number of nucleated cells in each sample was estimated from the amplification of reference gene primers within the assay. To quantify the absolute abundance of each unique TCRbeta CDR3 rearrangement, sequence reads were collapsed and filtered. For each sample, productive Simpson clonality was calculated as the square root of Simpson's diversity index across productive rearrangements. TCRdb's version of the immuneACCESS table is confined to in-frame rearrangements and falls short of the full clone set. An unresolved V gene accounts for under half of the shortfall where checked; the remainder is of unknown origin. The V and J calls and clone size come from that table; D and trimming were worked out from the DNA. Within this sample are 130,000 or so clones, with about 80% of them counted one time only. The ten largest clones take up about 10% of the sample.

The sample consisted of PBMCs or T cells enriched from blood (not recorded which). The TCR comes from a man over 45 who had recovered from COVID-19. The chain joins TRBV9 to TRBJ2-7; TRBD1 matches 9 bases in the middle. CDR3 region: CASSGGTGSSYEQYF. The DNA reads TGTGCCAGCAGCGGCGGGACAGGGAGCTCCTACGAGCAGTACTTC.